A selection of T cell receptor beta chains follows, all from one sample in a study of blood T cell repertoires in COVID-19. Sequencing was performed with immunoSEQ multiplex PCR; in TCRdb, only in-frame clones are kept and a portion is missing. The sample lists under 400,000 clones, 65% to 90% occurring once. Sequenced input: PBMCs or T cells enriched from blood (not recorded which). All receptors derive from a woman in her 40s with acute COVID-19. The CDR3 runs from the conserved cysteine through the conserved F or W. The D gene is left open where the match is weak. Expanded clones are given a class, and other clones once, few, many or no size at all.

j_call: TRBJ2-1
d_call: .
clone_size: .
v_call: TRBV11-3
cdr3_length: 15
cdr3_aa: CASSLDAGQYNEQFF
cdr3_nt: TGTGCCAGCAGCTTAGACGCGGGGCAATACAATGAGCAGTTCTTC

j_call: TRBJ2-1
d_call: .
clone_size: few
v_call: TRBV6-4
cdr3_length: 16
cdr3_aa: CASSDSMTRTYNEQFF
cdr3_nt: TGTGCCAGCAGTGACTCGATGACTAGGACATACAATGAGCAGTTCTTC

j_call: TRBJ1-5
d_call: .
clone_size: .
v_call: TRBV19
cdr3_length: 15
cdr3_aa: CASSSQGTLNQPQHF
cdr3_nt: TGTGCCAGTAGTTCGCAGGGAACCCTTAATCAGCCCCAGCATTTT

j_call: TRBJ1-2
d_call: .
clone_size: .
v_call: TRBV9
cdr3_length: 14
cdr3_aa: CASSATTENYGYTF
cdr3_nt: TGTGCCAGCAGCGCGACAACAGAAAACTATGGCTACACCTTC

j_call: TRBJ2-4
d_call: .
clone_size: .
v_call: TRBV24-1
cdr3_length: 12
cdr3_aa: CATSAGKNIQYF
cdr3_nt: TGTGCCACCAGTGCCGGCAAAAACATTCAGTACTTC

j_call: TRBJ2-1
d_call: TRBD2
clone_size: .
v_call: TRBV15
cdr3_length: 15
cdr3_aa: CATSRTSGGANEQFF
cdr3_nt: TGTGCCACCAGCAGGACTAGCGGGGGGGCCAATGAGCAGTTCTTC

j_call: TRBJ1-1
d_call: TRBD1
clone_size: .
v_call: TRBV4-1
cdr3_length: 19
cdr3_aa: CASSQKGPGQGLFDTEAFF
cdr3_nt: TGCGCCAGCAGCCAAAAGGGGCCGGGACAGGGGCTTTTTGACACTGAAGCTTTCTTT

j_call: TRBJ2-1
d_call: TRBD2
clone_size: few
v_call: TRBV5-4
cdr3_length: 15
cdr3_aa: CASSLGAGPYNEQFF
cdr3_nt: TGTGCCAGCAGCTTGGGAGCGGGACCATACAATGAGCAGTTCTTC

j_call: TRBJ1-2
d_call: TRBD1
clone_size: .
v_call: TRBV5-4
cdr3_length: 15
cdr3_aa: CASSLGPDRNYGYTF
cdr3_nt: TGTGCCAGCAGCTTGGGCCCGGACAGGAACTATGGCTACACCTTC

j_call: TRBJ2-7
d_call: .
clone_size: .
v_call: TRBV28
cdr3_length: 12
cdr3_aa: CASSPTDYEQYF
cdr3_nt: TGTGCCAGCAGTCCGACAGACTACGAGCAGTACTTC

j_call: TRBJ1-2
d_call: TRBD1
clone_size: .
v_call: TRBV5-1
cdr3_length: 15
cdr3_aa: CASSLDVTGGAGYTF
cdr3_nt: TGCGCCAGCAGCTTGGACGTGACAGGGGGCGCGGGCTACACCTTC

j_call: TRBJ2-7
d_call: .
clone_size: .
v_call: TRBV19
cdr3_length: 13
cdr3_aa: CASSIDRGGEQYF
cdr3_nt: TGTGCCAGTAGTATAGATCGGGGAGGCGAGCAGTACTTC

j_call: TRBJ2-3
d_call: .
clone_size: .
v_call: TRBV7-6
cdr3_length: 12
cdr3_aa: CASSLGVGPQYF
cdr3_nt: TGTGCCAGCAGCTTAGGAGTCGGTCCGCAGTATTTT

j_call: TRBJ1-2
d_call: TRBD1
clone_size: few
v_call: TRBV27
cdr3_length: 15
cdr3_aa: CASSSRDRPLSGYTF
cdr3_nt: TGTGCCAGCAGTTCCCGGGACAGGCCCCTGAGCGGCTACACCTTC

j_call: TRBJ1-2
d_call: .
clone_size: once
v_call: TRBV20-1
cdr3_length: 12
cdr3_aa: CSASRTAGWYTF
cdr3_nt: TGCAGTGCTAGTCGGACGGCAGGGTGGTACACCTTC

j_call: TRBJ2-1
d_call: .
clone_size: .
v_call: TRBV7-6
cdr3_length: 16
cdr3_aa: CASSPVAGSSYNEQFF
cdr3_nt: TGTGCCAGCAGCCCCGTTGCGGGGAGCTCCTACAATGAGCAGTTCTTC

j_call: TRBJ2-7
d_call: .
clone_size: .
v_call: TRBV27
cdr3_length: 15
cdr3_aa: CASSFGGLGSYEQYF
cdr3_nt: TGTGCCAGCAGTTTCGGAGGCCTGGGTTCCTACGAGCAGTACTTC

j_call: TRBJ1-2
d_call: TRBD1
clone_size: .
v_call: TRBV18
cdr3_length: 15
cdr3_aa: CASSPPVQGASGYTF
cdr3_nt: TGTGCCAGCTCACCACCGGTCCAGGGGGCATCTGGCTACACCTTC

j_call: TRBJ1-2
d_call: .
clone_size: .
v_call: TRBV6-5
cdr3_length: 14
cdr3_aa: CASTRSGGRYGYTF
cdr3_nt: TGTGCCAGCACCCGGTCGGGGGGCCGGTATGGCTACACCTTC

j_call: TRBJ2-7
d_call: TRBD1
clone_size: .
v_call: TRBV6-5
cdr3_length: 14
cdr3_aa: CASRDRDRGHEQYF
cdr3_nt: TGTGCCAGCAGGGACCGGGACAGGGGACACGAGCAGTACTTC

j_call: TRBJ1-3
d_call: TRBD1
clone_size: .
v_call: TRBV5-8
cdr3_length: 15
cdr3_aa: CASSLGRGLGNTIYF
cdr3_nt: TGTGCCAGCAGCTTGGGCAGGGGGCTCGGAAACACCATATATTTT

j_call: TRBJ1-1
d_call: TRBD1
clone_size: .
v_call: TRBV7-3
cdr3_length: 18
cdr3_aa: CASSLNGIGTGTDTEAFF
cdr3_nt: TGTGCCAGCAGCTTAAATGGGATTGGGACAGGGACGGACACTGAAGCTTTCTTT

j_call: TRBJ2-4
d_call: TRBD1
clone_size: once
v_call: TRBV28
cdr3_length: 15
cdr3_aa: CASSITGGAKNIQYF
cdr3_nt: TGTGCCAGCAGCATAACAGGGGGCGCCAAAAACATTCAGTACTTC

j_call: TRBJ1-1
d_call: .
clone_size: .
v_call: TRBV18
cdr3_length: 15
cdr3_aa: CASSPSLTALAEAFF
cdr3_nt: TGTGCCAGCTCACCGAGTCTGACAGCTCTTGCGGAAGCTTTCTTT

j_call: TRBJ2-7
d_call: TRBD2
clone_size: .
v_call: TRBV9
cdr3_length: 14
cdr3_aa: CASSGTSGVGEQYF
cdr3_nt: TGTGCCAGCAGCGGAACTAGCGGGGTGGGCGAGCAGTACTTC

j_call: TRBJ2-5
d_call: .
clone_size: .
v_call: TRBV5-1
cdr3_length: 14
cdr3_aa: CASSLSTHQETQYF
cdr3_nt: TGCGCCAGCAGCTTATCTACCCACCAAGAGACCCAGTACTTC

j_call: TRBJ2-1
d_call: TRBD2
clone_size: .
v_call: TRBV7-9
cdr3_length: 16
cdr3_aa: CASSLRPLAGYNEQFF
cdr3_nt: TGTGCCAGCAGCTTACGTCCGCTAGCGGGGTACAATGAGCAGTTCTTC

j_call: TRBJ2-7
d_call: TRBD1
clone_size: once
v_call: TRBV7-2
cdr3_length: 15
cdr3_aa: CASSLRRDREAEQYF
cdr3_nt: TGTGCCAGCAGCCTCCGCCGGGACAGGGAAGCCGAGCAGTACTTC

j_call: TRBJ2-3
d_call: TRBD2
clone_size: .
v_call: TRBV12-3/TRBV12-4
cdr3_length: 12
cdr3_aa: CASSYTRGGQYF
cdr3_nt: TGTGCCAGCAGTTACACTCGGGGGGGGCAGTATTTT

j_call: TRBJ2-7
d_call: TRBD2
clone_size: .
v_call: TRBV9
cdr3_length: 13
cdr3_aa: CASSALGGGEQYF
cdr3_nt: TGTGCCAGCAGCGCCCTGGGGGGGGGCGAGCAGTACTTC

j_call: TRBJ2-3
d_call: .
clone_size: .
v_call: TRBV9
cdr3_length: 15
cdr3_aa: CASSVDGGSTDTQYF
cdr3_nt: TGTGCCAGCAGCGTAGATGGCGGGAGCACAGATACGCAGTATTTT

j_call: TRBJ2-7
d_call: TRBD1
clone_size: .
v_call: TRBV12-3/TRBV12-4
cdr3_length: 13
cdr3_aa: CASSSGTGDEQYF
cdr3_nt: TGTGCCAGCAGTTCCGGGACAGGGGACGAGCAGTACTTC

j_call: TRBJ2-1
d_call: .
clone_size: .
v_call: TRBV6-1
cdr3_length: 12
cdr3_aa: CASSEQAAEQFF
cdr3_nt: TGTGCCAGCAGTGAACAAGCCGCTGAGCAGTTCTTC

j_call: TRBJ2-7
d_call: .
clone_size: .
v_call: TRBV28
cdr3_length: 13
cdr3_aa: CASSVAGSYEQYF
cdr3_nt: TGTGCCAGCAGTGTGGCGGGCTCCTACGAGCAGTACTTC

j_call: TRBJ1-4
d_call: .
clone_size: .
v_call: TRBV19
cdr3_length: 15
cdr3_aa: CASSGSLATNEKLFF
cdr3_nt: TGTGCCAGTAGTGGCAGTCTTGCAACTAATGAAAAACTGTTTTTT

j_call: TRBJ2-1
d_call: TRBD2
clone_size: .
v_call: TRBV2
cdr3_length: 15
cdr3_aa: CASGWTSGGYNEQFF
cdr3_nt: TGTGCCAGCGGATGGACTAGCGGGGGCTACAATGAGCAGTTCTTC

j_call: TRBJ1-2
d_call: TRBD1
clone_size: .
v_call: TRBV28
cdr3_length: 14
cdr3_aa: CAIGPPGGNYGYTF
cdr3_nt: TGTGCCATCGGGCCCCCAGGGGGCAACTATGGCTACACCTTC

j_call: TRBJ2-3
d_call: .
clone_size: .
v_call: TRBV7-3
cdr3_length: 16
cdr3_aa: CASSLYASTPTDTQYF
cdr3_nt: TGTGCCAGCAGCTTATATGCTAGTACCCCTACAGATACGCAGTATTTT

j_call: TRBJ1-4
d_call: .
clone_size: .
v_call: TRBV14
cdr3_length: 13
cdr3_aa: CASSHFGDEKLFF
cdr3_nt: TGTGCCAGCAGCCATTTTGGAGATGAAAAACTGTTTTTT

j_call: TRBJ1-3
d_call: TRBD1
clone_size: .
v_call: TRBV7-9
cdr3_length: 16
cdr3_aa: CASSLPTQGGATTIYF
cdr3_nt: TGTGCCAGCAGCTTACCAACCCAGGGGGGTGCAACCACCATATATTTT

j_call: TRBJ1-1
d_call: .
clone_size: once
v_call: TRBV25-1
cdr3_length: 11
cdr3_aa: CASGRGTEAFF
cdr3_nt: TGTGCCAGCGGCCGAGGCACTGAAGCTTTCTTT

j_call: TRBJ1-3
d_call: .
clone_size: .
v_call: TRBV2
cdr3_length: 17
cdr3_aa: CASSVALRSVAGNTIYF
cdr3_nt: TGTGCCAGCAGTGTAGCGCTCCGTAGTGTCGCTGGAAACACCATATATTTT

j_call: TRBJ1-2
d_call: .
clone_size: .
v_call: TRBV3-1/TRBV3-2
cdr3_length: 15
cdr3_aa: CASSQTSLGAFGYTF
cdr3_nt: TGTGCCAGCAGCCAAACGAGCCTAGGGGCCTTCGGCTACACCTTC

j_call: TRBJ2-3
d_call: TRBD1
clone_size: .
v_call: TRBV11-3
cdr3_length: 15
cdr3_aa: CASSLGGTGADTQYF
cdr3_nt: TGTGCCAGCAGCTTAGGGGGAACAGGGGCCGATACGCAGTATTTT

j_call: TRBJ2-1
d_call: .
clone_size: .
v_call: TRBV7-6
cdr3_length: 18
cdr3_aa: CASSLVVEEGLFYNEQFF
cdr3_nt: TGTGCCAGCAGCTTAGTCGTAGAGGAGGGACTCTTCTACAATGAGCAGTTCTTC

j_call: TRBJ1-1
d_call: .
clone_size: .
v_call: TRBV21-1
cdr3_length: 15
cdr3_aa: CASSRGRLGNTEAFF
cdr3_nt: TGTGCCAGCAGCAGGGGGCGATTGGGGAACACTGAAGCTTTCTTT

j_call: TRBJ2-7
d_call: TRBD1
clone_size: .
v_call: TRBV7-2
cdr3_length: 15
cdr3_aa: CASSPRTGTEYEQYF
cdr3_nt: TGTGCCAGCAGCCCCCGAACCGGGACAGAGTACGAGCAGTACTTC

j_call: TRBJ2-1
d_call: TRBD2
clone_size: once
v_call: TRBV4-1
cdr3_length: 15
cdr3_aa: CASSLRLAEHNEQFF
cdr3_nt: TGCGCCAGCAGCCTTCGACTAGCGGAGCACAATGAGCAGTTCTTC

j_call: TRBJ2-2
d_call: TRBD2
clone_size: once
v_call: TRBV5-1
cdr3_length: 16
cdr3_aa: CASSLAASGSTGELFF
cdr3_nt: TGCGCCAGCAGCTTGGCTGCTAGCGGGAGCACCGGGGAGCTGTTTTTT

j_call: TRBJ1-6
d_call: .
clone_size: once
v_call: TRBV13
cdr3_length: 15
cdr3_aa: CASSLAGSDNSPLHF
cdr3_nt: TGTGCCAGCAGCTTAGCCGGGTCGGATAATTCACCCCTCCACTTT

j_call: TRBJ2-3
d_call: TRBD2
clone_size: few
v_call: TRBV9
cdr3_length: 17
cdr3_aa: CASSVALTSGSPDTQYF
cdr3_nt: TGTGCCAGCAGCGTAGCTTTGACTAGCGGGAGCCCAGATACGCAGTATTTT

j_call: TRBJ2-1
d_call: .
clone_size: once
v_call: TRBV6-5
cdr3_length: 12
cdr3_aa: CASSLQHNEQFF
cdr3_nt: TGTGCCAGCAGCCTACAGCATAATGAGCAGTTCTTC

j_call: TRBJ1-6
d_call: .
clone_size: .
v_call: TRBV7-2
cdr3_length: 15
cdr3_aa: CASSLEGPGISPLHF
cdr3_nt: TGTGCCAGCAGCTTAGAAGGTCCGGGGATCTCACCCCTCCACTTT

j_call: TRBJ2-5
d_call: .
clone_size: .
v_call: TRBV11-2
cdr3_length: 16
cdr3_aa: CASSPQGLPYSETQYF
cdr3_nt: TGTGCCAGCAGCCCACAGGGACTACCCTACTCGGAGACCCAGTACTTC

j_call: TRBJ2-1
d_call: TRBD2
clone_size: .
v_call: TRBV6-4
cdr3_length: 18
cdr3_aa: CASSDLGLAGSPPNEQFF
cdr3_nt: TGTGCCAGCAGTGACCTGGGACTAGCGGGGTCCCCCCCCAATGAGCAGTTCTTC

j_call: TRBJ2-3
d_call: TRBD2
clone_size: once
v_call: TRBV2
cdr3_length: 16
cdr3_aa: CASSGGWSGVTDTQYF
cdr3_nt: TGTGCCAGCAGTGGAGGGTGGAGCGGGGTCACAGATACGCAGTATTTT

j_call: TRBJ2-1
d_call: TRBD2
clone_size: .
v_call: TRBV19
cdr3_length: 17
cdr3_aa: CASSQRGGTSGRNEQFF
cdr3_nt: TGTGCCAGTAGTCAGCGGGGAGGGACTAGCGGGAGGAATGAGCAGTTCTTC

j_call: TRBJ1-1
d_call: .
clone_size: .
v_call: TRBV28
cdr3_length: 15
cdr3_aa: CASSLLKGVNTEAFF
cdr3_nt: TGTGCCAGCAGTTTATTGAAGGGGGTGAACACTGAAGCTTTCTTT

j_call: TRBJ2-1
d_call: .
clone_size: .
v_call: TRBV2
cdr3_length: 13
cdr3_aa: CASSIDYYNEQFF
cdr3_nt: TGTGCCAGCAGTATTGACTACTACAATGAGCAGTTCTTC

j_call: TRBJ2-1
d_call: TRBD1
clone_size: .
v_call: TRBV24-1
cdr3_length: 15
cdr3_aa: CATSDPDRAYNEQFF
cdr3_nt: TGTGCCACCAGTGACCCAGACAGGGCGTACAATGAGCAGTTCTTC